This T cell receptor beta chain originates from a study of T and B cells in COVID-19 patients. Overall study: Critical illness requiring mechanical ventilation or extracorporeal membrane oxygenation affected 12 of 20 active-infection patients.

Relative to its sample, this clonotype is medium-sized. Blood genomic DNA input for TRB amplification was roughly 230-550 ng. BIOMED2 TRB-A/B primer pools were used in multiplex TRB PCR. TCRdb reprocessed the multiplex PCR reads with MiXCR, giving one entry per CDR3 protein. This sample carries approximately 5,000 distinct CDR3 sequences, roughly 29% of them seen once, and the ten largest clones take roughly a third. The sequence was obtained from a human donor with active COVID-19. The sequenced sample was blood.

The CDR3 spells CASSLKTGRMDEQYF. The CDR3 DNA sequence: TGTGCCAGCAGCTTGAAGACAGGGAGGATGGACGAGCAGTACTTC. V and J are TRBV5-6 and TRBJ2-7; D might be TRBD1 (7 bases). The CDR3 length is 15 residues. Trimming removed 1 base at V and 5 bases at J, with 16 bases between. CDR1 is SGHDT, CDR2 YYEEEE, per germline.